This T cell receptor (beta chain) was sequenced for a study of OX40 agonist ivuxolimab in advanced cancers. TCRdb keeps only in-frame clones here, not all; method: immunoSEQ multiplex PCR. The repertoire holds approximately 82,000 clones, with 70% to 90% as singletons. The V segment lost 8 bases and the J segment 3 bases; nucleotides outside the gene matches: 3. Germline V lookup: CDR1 SNHLY, CDR2 FYNNEI. The CDR3 runs to 14 residues. Sampling times: baseline, cycle 4 day 1, cycle 7 day 1. Sample: CD4+ or CD8+ T cells sorted from blood, taken in a trial of the OX40 agonist ivuxolimab. This receptor was obtained from an adult with an advanced solid tumor such as melanoma, head and neck, liver or kidney cancer. This chain links TRBV2 with TRBJ2-1; 11 nucleotides align to TRBD1. The CDR3 region has the DNA TGTGCCAGCGGGACAGGGGGTATCTACAATGAGCAGTTCTTC. It encodes CASGTGGIYNEQFF.